These 20 T cell receptor beta chains originate from one sample sequenced in a study of control samples from healthy donors and cancer patients. Sequencing was performed with immunoSEQ multiplex PCR; in TCRdb, only in-frame clones are kept and a portion is missing. Among 90,000 to 100,000 clones listed, roughly 82% were seen once. Sequenced: blood. Receptors were obtained from a man aged 60 to 75 in good health.

This clone was observed a single time. The genes are TRBV4-1 and TRBJ2-7, with TRBD1 matching over 9 bases. This CDR3 contains 15 residues. V trimming: 1 base; J trimming: 6 bases; junction bases outside the gene matches: 7. CDR1 and CDR2 from the germline V gene are MGHRA and YSYEKL. The CDR3 DNA follows: TGCGCCAGCAGCCAAGCCTCTGGACAGGGGCTCGAGCAGTACTTC. Its translation is CASSQASGQGLEQYF.

The chain links TRBV27 to TRBJ1-6, with 8 positions matching TRBD1. Germline-derived CDR1 and CDR2 are MNHEY and SMNVEV (reference sequence). The CDR3 sequence is 16 residues long. V was pared by 3 bases and J by 8 bases, with 9 bases of the junction left unmatched. CDR3 sequence: CASSFGQGGWDSPLHF. The CDR3 DNA reads as TGTGCCAGCAGTTTCGGACAGGGTGGTTGGGATTCACCCCTCCACTTT.

The CDR3 sequence is CSAEWYNEQFF. The CDR3 DNA is TGCAGTGCTGAATGGTACAATGAGCAGTTCTTC. This chain uses TRBV20-1 with TRBJ2-1; D remains ambiguous. The CDR3 is 11 residues long. Trimming took off 5 bases at V and 4 bases at J, with 6 bases between the two ends. Germline V gene sequence: CDR1 DFQATT, CDR2 SNEGSKA (reference sequence).

The chain employs TRBV7-8 and TRBJ2-5; 10 bases are shared with TRBD1. This CDR3 is 16 amino acids long. The V segment lost 5 bases and the J segment 2 bases; nucleotides outside the gene matches: 8. The germline V gene encodes CDR1 SGHVS and CDR2 FQNEAQ. CDR3 amino acids: CASSRSGTGVQETQYF. As DNA, the CDR3 is TGTGCCAGCAGCCGTTCCGGGACAGGGGTGCAAGAGACCCAGTACTTC.

This chain joins TRBV7-2 and TRBJ2-7; 7 nucleotides line up with TRBD2. The CDR3 is 14 amino acids. V lost 5 bases to trimming and J lost 7 bases; unmatched junction nucleotides: 11. Germline CDR1 SGHTA, CDR2 FQGNSA. The CDR3 DNA is TGTGCCAGCAGCCCCCTCCTGGGAGGGTATGAGCAGTACTTC. Its translation: CASSPLLGGYEQYF.

The count of this clone is one. This chain uses TRBV3-1 (or the pseudogene TRBV3-2) with TRBJ2-2; D perhaps matches TRBD2 (5 bases). V gave up 4 bases and J gave up 4 bases, with 10 bases separating them. There are 14 residues in the CDR3. Germline V CDR1 and CDR2: LGHDT, YNNKEL (reference sequence). The CDR3 loop is CASSRSEGTGELFF. Here the CDR3 DNA reads TGTGCCAGCAGCCGCTCCGAGGGCACCGGGGAGCTGTTTTTT.

This clone has more than one count but fewer than ten. The rearrangement links TRBV5-1 to TRBJ2-1; D is unresolved. Looked up from germline, CDR1 is SGHRS and CDR2 is YFSETQ. V was trimmed by 3 bases and J by 5 bases, leaving 9 bases between them. This CDR3 region has 13 residues. Written as DNA, the CDR3 is TGCGCCAGCAGCTCTGGACCCGACAATGAGCAGTTCTTC. It translates to CASSSGPDNEQFF.

The rearrangement joins TRBV6-5 to TRBJ1-2, with 10 positions matching TRBD1. CDR1 is MNHEY, CDR2 SVGAGI, per germline. The J segment lost 6 bases and the V segment lost 6 bases, leaving 4 bases of the junction unmatched. The CDR3 covers 13 residues. In nucleotides, the CDR3 is TGTGCCAGCAGACGGACAGGGGGACATGGCTACACCTTC. Translating gives CASRRTGGHGYTF.

CDR3 bases: TGTGCCATCAGTGAGTCGGGGCAGAACGCTAACTATGGCTACACCTTC. Its translation is CAISESGQNANYGYTF. The chain recombines TRBV10-3 with TRBJ1-2, with D maybe TRBD1 (5 bases). The germline V and J ends were trimmed by 0 bases and 0 bases, with 11 bases remaining between them. The CDR3 sequence is 16 residues long. Germline CDR1 ENHRY, CDR2 SYGVKD.

This clone has only one observation. The rearrangement uses TRBV2 and TRBJ1-1, with a possible D match to TRBD1 (6 bases). The V end lost 3 bases, the J end lost 5 bases, and 10 bases lay between the germline ends. Germline CDR1 and CDR2: SNHLY and FYNNEI. The CDR3 spans 13 residues. CDR3 amino acids: CASSEGAGTEAFF. The CDR3 coding sequence is TGTGCCAGCAGTGAGGGGGCCGGGACTGAAGCTTTCTTT. The full variable domain, completed using reference TRBV2 and TRBJ1-1, is EPEVTQTPSHQVTQMGQEVILRCVPISNHLYFYWYRQILGQKVEFLVSFYNNEISEKSEIFDDQFSVERPDGSNFTLKIRSTKLEDSAMYFCASSEGAGTEAFFGQGTRLTVV.

The chain employs TRBV6-5 and TRBJ2-3; no clear D. The CDR3 sequence is 14 residues long. V gave up 9 bases and J gave up 1 base, with 14 bases separating them. CDR1 and CDR2 from the germline V gene are MNHEY and SVGAGI. The CDR3 nucleotides are TGTGCCAGTCCCCCCGAGGTCGGCACAGATACGCAGTATTTT. The encoded protein is CASPPEVGTDTQYF.

The rearrangement joins TRBV19 to TRBJ1-5; 7 nucleotides align to TRBD1. The CDR3 consists of 13 residues. V was pared by 6 bases and J by 4 bases, with 3 bases of the junction left unmatched. Germline CDR1 reads LNHDA; CDR2 reads SQIVND (reference sequence). Here the CDR3 DNA reads TGTGCCAGTAGCATGACAGGGAATCAGCCCCAGCATTTT. Protein product: CASSMTGNQPQHF. Filled out from reference TRBV19 and TRBJ1-5, the complete variable domain reads DGGITQSPKYLFRKEGQNVTLSCEQNLNHDAMYWYRQDPGQGLRLIYYSQIVNDFQKGDIAEGYSVSREKKESFPLTVTSAQKNPTAFYLCASSMTGNQPQHFGDGTRLSIL.

V gene TRBV5-1 combines with J gene TRBJ1-1; no definite D call. Germline CDR1 SGHRS, CDR2 YFSETQ. This CDR3 comprises 15 residues. V was cut by 0 bases and J by 0 bases, with 9 bases left in between. The CDR3 protein is CASSLEARLNTEAFF. The CDR3 bases are TGCGCCAGCAGCTTGGAGGCCAGGTTGAACACTGAAGCTTTCTTT. The variable domain in full, completed from reference TRBV5-1 and TRBJ1-1, reads KAGVTQTPRYLIKTRGQQVTLSCSPISGHRSVSWYQQTPGQGLQFLFEYFSETQRNKGNFPGRFSGRQFSNSRSEMNVSTLELGDSALYLCASSLEARLNTEAFFGQGTRLTVV.

The rearrangement links TRBV9 to TRBJ2-2; TRBD2 matches at 8 bases. The CDR3 is 15 residues long. Trimming cost V 6 bases and J 6 bases; bases outside gene matches: 10. Germline V gives CDR1 SGDLS, CDR2 YYNGEE. CDR3: CASKSGTSVSGELFF. In DNA, the CDR3 is TGTGCCAGCAAAAGTGGGACTAGTGTCTCCGGGGAGCTGTTTTTT.

The rearrangement uses TRBV9 and TRBJ2-5; D gene ambiguous. This CDR3 contains 14 residues. Germline V gene lookup returns CDR1 SGDLS and CDR2 YYNGEE. The V end was cut by 3 bases, the J end by 1 base, with 10 bases between. The CDR3 DNA follows: TGTGCCAGCAGCGAAGTATCGGGCCAAGAGACCCAGTACTTC. Protein sequence: CASSEVSGQETQYF.

The chain carries TRBV5-4 and TRBJ1-2, with a possible D match to TRBD1 (5 bases). Germline V gene data show CDR1 as SGHNT and CDR2 as YYREEE (reference sequence). V was trimmed by 4 bases and J by 7 bases, leaving 17 bases between them. This CDR3 contains 14 residues. The CDR3, as DNA: TGTGCCAGCAGCGGAACAGGAGGGCTTGCTGGCTACACCTTC. Amino acid sequence: CASSGTGGLAGYTF.

The V gene is TRBV19, the J gene TRBJ1-5; 7 bases align to TRBD1. The trim removed 5 bases at V and 2 bases at J, leaving 3 bases unmatched. Germline assignment: CDR1 LNHDA and CDR2 SQIVND (reference sequence). This CDR3 spans 14 amino acids. The CDR3 region has the DNA TGTGCCAGTAGTGCCAGGGGGGGCAATCAGCCCCAGCATTTT. It translates to CASSARGGNQPQHF.

This chain connects TRBV9 to TRBJ2-1; 12 bases line up with TRBD2. V gave up 4 bases and J gave up 5 bases; unmatched junction bases: 10. Germline V CDR1 and CDR2: SGDLS, YYNGEE. The CDR3 is made up of 17 amino acids. The CDR3 sequence is CASSPRTSGTSNNEQFF. The CDR3 DNA follows: TGTGCCAGCAGCCCCCGGACTAGCGGGACTAGTAACAATGAGCAGTTCTTC.

The V and J genes are TRBV9 and TRBJ1-2; D possibly corresponds to TRBD1 (6 bases). CDR3 size: 13 residues. The V gene's germline CDR1 is SGDLS and CDR2 YYNGEE. V dropped 0 bases and J dropped 8 bases, with 11 bases sitting between them. CDR3 sequence (DNA): TGTGCCAGCAGCGTAGCCTCTGACAGGGGCTACACCTTC. As protein: CASSVASDRGYTF.

The chain has TRBV6-5 and TRBJ1-4; no firm D call. The CDR3 length is 15 residues. Germline V lookup: CDR1 MNHEY, CDR2 SVGAGI. Deletions cut 4 bases from V and 5 bases from J, with 14 bases between. The CDR3 region is CASSSRNSENEKLFF. CDR3 nucleotide sequence: TGTGCCAGCAGTTCCCGGAACAGTGAAAATGAAAAACTGTTTTTT.